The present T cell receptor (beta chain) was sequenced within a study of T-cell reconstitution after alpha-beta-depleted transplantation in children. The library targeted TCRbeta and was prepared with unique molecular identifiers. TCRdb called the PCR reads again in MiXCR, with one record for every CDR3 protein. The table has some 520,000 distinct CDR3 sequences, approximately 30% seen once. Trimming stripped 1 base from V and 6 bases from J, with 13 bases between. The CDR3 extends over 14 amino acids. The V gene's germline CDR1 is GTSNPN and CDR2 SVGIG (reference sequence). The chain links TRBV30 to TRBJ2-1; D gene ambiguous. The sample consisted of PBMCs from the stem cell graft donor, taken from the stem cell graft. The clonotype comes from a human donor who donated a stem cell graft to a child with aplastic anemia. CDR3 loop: CAWSARASGNEQFF. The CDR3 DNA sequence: TGTGCCTGGAGTGCCCGGGCCTCCGGCAATGAGCAGTTCTTC.